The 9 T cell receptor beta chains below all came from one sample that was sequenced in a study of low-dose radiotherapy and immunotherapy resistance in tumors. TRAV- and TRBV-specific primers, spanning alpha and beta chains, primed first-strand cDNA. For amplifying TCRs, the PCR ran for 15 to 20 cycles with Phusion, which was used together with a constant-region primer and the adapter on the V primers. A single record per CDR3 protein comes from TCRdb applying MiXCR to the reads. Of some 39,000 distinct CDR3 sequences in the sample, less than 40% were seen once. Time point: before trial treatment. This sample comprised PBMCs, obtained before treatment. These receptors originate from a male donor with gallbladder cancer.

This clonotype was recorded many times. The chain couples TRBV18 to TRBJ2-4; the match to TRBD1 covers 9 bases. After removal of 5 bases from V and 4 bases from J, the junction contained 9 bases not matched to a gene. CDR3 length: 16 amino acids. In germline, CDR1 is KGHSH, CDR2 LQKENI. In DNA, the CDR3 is TGTGCCAGCTCAACCCTCGGACAGGGGACAAAAAACATTCAGTACTTC. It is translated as CASSTLGQGTKNIQYF.

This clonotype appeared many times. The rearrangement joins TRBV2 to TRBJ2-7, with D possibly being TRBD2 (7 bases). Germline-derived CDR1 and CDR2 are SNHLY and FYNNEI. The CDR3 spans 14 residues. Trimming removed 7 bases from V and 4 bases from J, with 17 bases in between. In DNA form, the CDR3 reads TGTGCCAGCAAGCCCCGGGGGGCAAATTACGAGCAGTACTTC. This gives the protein CASKPRGANYEQYF.

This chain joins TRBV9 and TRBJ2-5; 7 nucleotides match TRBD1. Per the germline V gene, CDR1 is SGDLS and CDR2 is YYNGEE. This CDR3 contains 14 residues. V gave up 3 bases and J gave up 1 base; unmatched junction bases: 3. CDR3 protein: CASSAGQSQETQYF. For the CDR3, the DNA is TGTGCCAGCAGCGCGGGACAGAGCCAAGAGACCCAGTACTTC.

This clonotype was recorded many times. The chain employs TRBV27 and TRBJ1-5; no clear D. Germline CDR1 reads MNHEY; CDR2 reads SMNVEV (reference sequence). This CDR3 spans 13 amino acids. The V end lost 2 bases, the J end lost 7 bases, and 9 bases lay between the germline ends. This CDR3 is CASSLVPRQPQHF. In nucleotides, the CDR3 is TGTGCCAGCAGTTTAGTCCCAAGGCAGCCCCAGCATTTT.

Here the CDR3 DNA reads TGCAGCGTTGACGGACTAGCGGGGAGCTCCTACGAGCAGTACTTC. Its translation: CSVDGLAGSSYEQYF. The chain has TRBV29-1 and TRBJ2-7; 12 positions agree with TRBD2. CDR1 SQVTM and CDR2 ANQGSEA come from the germline V gene. Trimming took 3 bases from V and 0 from J; bases not matched to a gene: 3. CDR3 length: 15 amino acids.

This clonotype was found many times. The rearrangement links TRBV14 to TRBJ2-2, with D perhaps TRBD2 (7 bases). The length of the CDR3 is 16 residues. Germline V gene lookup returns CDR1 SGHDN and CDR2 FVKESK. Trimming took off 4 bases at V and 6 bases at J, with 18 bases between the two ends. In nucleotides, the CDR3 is TGTGCCAGCAGCCCGCTCGGGGGGCAGTCCGCCGGGGAGCTGTTTTTT. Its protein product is CASSPLGGQSAGELFF.

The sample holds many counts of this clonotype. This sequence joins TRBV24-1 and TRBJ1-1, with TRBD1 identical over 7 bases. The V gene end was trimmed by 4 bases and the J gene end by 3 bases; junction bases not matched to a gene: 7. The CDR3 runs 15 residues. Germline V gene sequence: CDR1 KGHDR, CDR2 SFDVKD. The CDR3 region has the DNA TGTGCCACCAGTGACACTACAGGGGCCTACACTGAAGCTTTCTTT. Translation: CATSDTTGAYTEAFF.

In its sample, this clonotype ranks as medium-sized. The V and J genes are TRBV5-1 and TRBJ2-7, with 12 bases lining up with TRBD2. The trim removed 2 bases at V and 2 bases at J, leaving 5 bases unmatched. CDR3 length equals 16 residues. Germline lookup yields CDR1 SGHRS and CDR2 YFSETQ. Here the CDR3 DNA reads TGCGCCAGCAGCTTCGGACTAGCGGGGCCCCCCTACGAGCAGTACTTC. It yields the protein CASSFGLAGPPYEQYF.

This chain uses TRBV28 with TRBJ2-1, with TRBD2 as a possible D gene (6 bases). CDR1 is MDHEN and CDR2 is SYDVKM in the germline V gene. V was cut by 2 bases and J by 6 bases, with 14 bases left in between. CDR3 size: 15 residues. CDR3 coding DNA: TGTGCCAGCAGTTTAGGGGACTCGTCGTTCAATGAGCAGTTCTTC. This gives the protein CASSLGDSSFNEQFF. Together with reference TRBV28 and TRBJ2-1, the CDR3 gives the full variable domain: DVKVTQSSRYLVKRTGEKVFLECVQDMDHENMFWYRQDPGLGLRLIYFSYDVKMKEKGDIPEGYSVSREKKERFSLILESASTNQTSMYLCASSLGDSSFNEQFFGPGTRLTVL.